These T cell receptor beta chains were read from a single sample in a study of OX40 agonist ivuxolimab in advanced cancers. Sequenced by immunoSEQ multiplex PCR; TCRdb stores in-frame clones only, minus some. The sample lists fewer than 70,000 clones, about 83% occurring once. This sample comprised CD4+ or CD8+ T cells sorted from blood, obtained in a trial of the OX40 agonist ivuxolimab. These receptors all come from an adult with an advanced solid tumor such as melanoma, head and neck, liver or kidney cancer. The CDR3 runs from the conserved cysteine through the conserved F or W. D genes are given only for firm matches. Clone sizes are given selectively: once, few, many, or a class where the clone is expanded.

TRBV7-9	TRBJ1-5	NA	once	CASSSRTVSNQPQHF	TGTGCCAGCAGCTCCCGGACAGTGAGCAATCAGCCCCAGCATTTT
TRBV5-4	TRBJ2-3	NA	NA	CASSWGSRADTQYF	TGTGCCAGCAGCTGGGGCAGTAGGGCAGATACGCAGTATTTT
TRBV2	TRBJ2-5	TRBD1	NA	CASSRDRGKTQYF	TGTGCCAGCAGTAGGGACAGGGGGAAGACCCAGTACTTC
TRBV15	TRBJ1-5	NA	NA	CATSRVLAGQPQHF	TGTGCCACCAGCAGAGTTCTGGCTGGTCAGCCCCAGCATTTT
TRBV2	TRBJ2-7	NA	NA	CASSEIPYEQYF	TGTGCCAGCAGTGAAATTCCCTACGAGCAGTACTTC
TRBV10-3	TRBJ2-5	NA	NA	CAISDNRASETQYF	TGTGCCATCAGTGATAATCGAGCTTCGGAGACCCAGTACTTC
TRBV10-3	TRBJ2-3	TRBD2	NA	CAISESRTSGIDTQYF	TGTGCCATCAGTGAGTCGAGGACTAGCGGGATAGATACGCAGTATTTT
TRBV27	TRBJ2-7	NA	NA	CASSSDPVSYEQYF	TGTGCCAGCAGTTCGGACCCTGTTTCCTACGAGCAGTACTTC
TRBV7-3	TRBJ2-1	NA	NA	CASSLTPGNEQFF	TGTGCCAGCAGCTTAACTCCGGGCAATGAGCAGTTCTTC
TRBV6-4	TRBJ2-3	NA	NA	CASSVDRFDTQYF	TGTGCCAGCAGTGTAGACCGTTTTGATACGCAGTATTTT
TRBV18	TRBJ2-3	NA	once	CASRLLGPTDTQYF	TGTGCCAGCCGGCTTCTGGGGCCCACAGATACGCAGTATTTT
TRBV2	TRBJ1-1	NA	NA	CASRVDGSRDTEAFF	TGTGCCAGCAGGGTGGACGGGTCGAGGGACACTGAAGCTTTCTTT
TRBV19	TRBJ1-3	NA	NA	CASTSFGGSVSGNTIYF	TGTGCCAGTACCTCATTCGGGGGTTCCGTCTCTGGAAACACCATATATTTT
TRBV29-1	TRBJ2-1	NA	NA	CSVRGPSSYNEQFF	TGCAGCGTTCGGGGGCCCAGCTCCTACAATGAGCAGTTCTTC
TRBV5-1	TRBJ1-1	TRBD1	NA	CASSLGQGAGAFF	TGCGCCAGCAGCTTGGGACAGGGGGCTGGGGCTTTCTTT
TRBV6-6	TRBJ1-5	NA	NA	CASSWGQPQHF	TGTGCCAGCTCCTGGGGGCAGCCCCAGCATTTT
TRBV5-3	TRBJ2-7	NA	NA	CARSLPGHRGYEQYF	TGTGCCAGAAGCTTGCCGGGACACCGGGGGTACGAGCAGTACTTC
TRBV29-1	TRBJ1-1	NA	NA	CSALGVGNTEAFF	TGCAGCGCCCTGGGGGTGGGGAACACTGAAGCTTTCTTT
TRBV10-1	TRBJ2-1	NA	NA	CASSVPAHGQFF	TGCGCCAGCAGCGTACCTGCACATGGGCAGTTCTTC
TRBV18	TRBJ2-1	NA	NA	CASSPNGQQFF	TGTGCCAGCTCACCCAATGGCCAGCAGTTCTTC
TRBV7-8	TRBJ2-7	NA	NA	CASSLVAGPIYF	TGTGCCAGCAGCTTAGTAGCAGGGCCCATTTACTTC
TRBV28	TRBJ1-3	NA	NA	CASMIRGREPSGNTIYF	TGTGCCAGCATGATCCGGGGGAGGGAGCCCTCTGGAAACACCATATATTTT
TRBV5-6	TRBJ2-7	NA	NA	CASSLAVPYEQYF	TGTGCCAGCAGCTTGGCTGTTCCCTACGAGCAGTACTTC
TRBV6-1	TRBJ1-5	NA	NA	CASRLARDSNQPQHF	TGTGCCAGCAGACTTGCCCGGGACAGCAATCAGCCCCAGCATTTT
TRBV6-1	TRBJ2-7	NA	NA	CASAREFKYEQYF	TGTGCCAGCGCCCGGGAGTTCAAGTACGAGCAGTACTTC
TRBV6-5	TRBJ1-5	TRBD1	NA	CASRTGDNQPQHF	TGTGCCAGCAGAACAGGGGACAATCAGCCCCAGCATTTT